This T cell receptor (beta chain) is drawn from a study of cytomegalovirus exposure and HLA in healthy donors. General study findings and limits: Listed as cytomegalovirus-associated were 150 or so TCR beta chains. Rarity characterized most TCR sequences, yet some public TCRs appeared in many donors.

From the roughly 110-subject validation cohort, which was separate from the approximately 700-subject first cohort, the donors were drawn. This clone has a single count. Antigen specificity is unknown. The repertoire was sequenced with immunoSEQ multiplex PCR; TCRdb's copy has only in-frame clones and lacks some. The sample consists of approximately 210,000 clones, 80% to 90% of them appearing once. This sequence was found in a woman under 30 in good health and CMV-seronegative. The sample taken for sequencing was PBMCs.

CDR3 amino acids: CASSFPQGTLNYGYTF. The CDR3 DNA is TGTGCCAGCAGTTTCCCCCAGGGAACCTTAAACTATGGCTACACCTTC. This chain connects TRBV28 to TRBJ1-2; weak D call: TRBD1 (5 bases). Between the trimmed V and J ends, which lost 3 bases and 2 bases, there was a span of 16 bases. The germline V gene has CDR1 MDHEN and CDR2 SYDVKM. There are 16 residues in the CDR3.